This entry lists 5 T cell receptor beta chains sequenced from one sample in a study of cytomegalovirus exposure and HLA in healthy donors. Amplification used 60 Vbeta primers and 13 Jbeta primers. TCRdb's copy holds only in-frame clones and misses some; the assay was immunoSEQ multiplex PCR. The sample records over 35,000 clones, 60% to 85% being singletons. The sample was PBMCs. The source of these receptors is a young man in good health and CMV-seronegative.

This clone has only a few counts. The chain has TRBV28 and TRBJ2-6, with D possibly TRBD2 on 6 matching bases. Germline CDR1 MDHEN, CDR2 SYDVKM. With 7 bases removed from V and 0 bases from J, the gap between germline ends came to 22 bases. The CDR3 length is 19 residues. In DNA, the CDR3 is TGTGCCAGCACCCCAAATTGGAGGGCCCTGGGCTCTGGGGCCAACGTCCTGACTTTC. This translates into CASTPNWRALGSGANVLTF.

This chain joins TRBV2 and TRBJ2-4; TRBD1 matches 12 bases. After removal of 4 bases from V and 0 bases from J, the junction contained 7 bases not matched to a gene. The CDR3 totals 18 residues. From germline, CDR1 is SNHLY and CDR2 FYNNEI. In DNA, the CDR3 is TGTGCCAGCAGTGCACCCTGGGACAGGGGGCAAGCCAAAAACATTCAGTACTTC. It yields the protein CASSAPWDRGQAKNIQYF.

Only a few counts were recorded for this clone. The genes are TRBV19 and TRBJ2-7; D not certain. Trimming stripped 0 bases from V and 3 bases from J, with 6 bases between. The CDR3 sequence is 13 residues long. Germline CDR1 and CDR2: LNHDA and SQIVND (reference sequence). The CDR3 loop is CASSIETDYEQYF. The CDR3 DNA reads as TGTGCCAGTAGTATAGAAACTGACTACGAGCAGTACTTC.

The rearrangement joins TRBV29-1 to TRBJ2-7, with TRBD2 matching 9 bases. With V trimmed by 4 bases and J by 6 bases, 10 bases remained unmatched. Germline-derived CDR1 and CDR2 are SQVTM and ANQGSEA. This CDR3 region has 14 residues. CDR3 bases: TGCAGCGTTGTAGTTGGTAGCGGGAGAGCCGAGCAGTACTTC. Protein: CSVVVGSGRAEQYF.

The genes are TRBV27 and TRBJ2-1, with D tentatively TRBD1 (5 bases). CDR3 length equals 14 residues. The germline gives CDR1 MNHEY, CDR2 SMNVEV (reference sequence). V was cut by 7 bases and J by 0 bases, with 10 bases left in between. CDR3 sequence (DNA): TGTGCCAGCACCTGGGGCAGCTCCTACAATGAGCAGTTCTTC. This translates into CASTWGSSYNEQFF.